This TCR beta chain was obtained from a study of T cells in women clearing cervical HPV infection. Deletions cut 5 bases from V and 2 bases from J, with 16 bases between. This CDR3 is built from 16 residues. Germline CDR1 MNHNS, CDR2 SASEGT. On this clone itself: The read terminates 3 residues ahead of where the CDR3 ends, so the germline J gene completes it. This sample includes further DNA sequences coding for the same CDR3.

Average input was approximately 1,100 ng genomic DNA for immunoSEQ TCR beta CDR3 amplification. The method was immunoSEQ multiplex PCR; TCRdb's version includes in-frame clones alone and lacks a portion of them. This table holds more than 25,000 clones. The chain combines TRBV6-1 with TRBJ1-5, with a weak D call TRBD1 (6 bases). The sequence was obtained from a woman aged 18 to 75 with a cervical HPV16 infection that either progressed to CIN3+ or cleared (not recorded which). Sequencing was carried out using blood buffy coat. Partial CDR3 DNA: TGTGCCAGCAGTCAAGAGTACAGGGAAGGCAATCAGCCC. Translating it yields CASSQEYREGNQP. In full, the CDR3 is CASSQEYREGNQPQHF.